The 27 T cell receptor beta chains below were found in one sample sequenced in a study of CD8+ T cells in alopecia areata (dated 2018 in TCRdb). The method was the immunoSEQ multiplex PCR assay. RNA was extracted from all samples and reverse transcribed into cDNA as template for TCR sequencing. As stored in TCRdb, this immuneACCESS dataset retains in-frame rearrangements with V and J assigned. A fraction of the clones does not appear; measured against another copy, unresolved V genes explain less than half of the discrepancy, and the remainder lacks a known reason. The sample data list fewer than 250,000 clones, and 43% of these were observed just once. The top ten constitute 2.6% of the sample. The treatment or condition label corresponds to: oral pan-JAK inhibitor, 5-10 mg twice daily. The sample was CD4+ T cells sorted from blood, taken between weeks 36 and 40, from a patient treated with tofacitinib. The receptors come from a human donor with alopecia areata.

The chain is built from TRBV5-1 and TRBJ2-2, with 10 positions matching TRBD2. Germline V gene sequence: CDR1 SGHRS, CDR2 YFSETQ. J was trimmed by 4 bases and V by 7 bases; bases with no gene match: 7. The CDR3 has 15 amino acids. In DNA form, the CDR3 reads TGCGCCAGCTCTACTAGCGGGACGGGCACCGGGGAGCTGTTTTTT. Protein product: CASSTSGTGTGELFF.

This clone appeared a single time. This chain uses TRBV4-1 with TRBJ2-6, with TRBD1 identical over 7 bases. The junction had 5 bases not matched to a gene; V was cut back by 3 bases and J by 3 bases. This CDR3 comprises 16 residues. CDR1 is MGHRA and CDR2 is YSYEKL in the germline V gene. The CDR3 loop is CASSQGTGVGANVLTF. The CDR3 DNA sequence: TGCGCCAGCAGCCAGGGAACAGGGGTTGGGGCCAACGTCCTGACTTTC.

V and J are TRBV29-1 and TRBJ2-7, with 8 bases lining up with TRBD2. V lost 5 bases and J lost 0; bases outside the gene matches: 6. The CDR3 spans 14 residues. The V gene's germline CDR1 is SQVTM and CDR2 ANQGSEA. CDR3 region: CSVLAGLSSYEQYF. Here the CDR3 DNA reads TGCAGCGTTCTAGCGGGCCTCAGCTCCTACGAGCAGTACTTC.

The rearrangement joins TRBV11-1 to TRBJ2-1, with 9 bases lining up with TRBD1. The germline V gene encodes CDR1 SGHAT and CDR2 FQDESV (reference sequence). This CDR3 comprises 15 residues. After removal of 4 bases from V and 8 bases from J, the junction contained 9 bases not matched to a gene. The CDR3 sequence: CASSSTGGKGDEQFF. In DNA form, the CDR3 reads TGTGCCAGCAGCTCCACAGGGGGCAAAGGGGATGAGCAGTTCTTC.

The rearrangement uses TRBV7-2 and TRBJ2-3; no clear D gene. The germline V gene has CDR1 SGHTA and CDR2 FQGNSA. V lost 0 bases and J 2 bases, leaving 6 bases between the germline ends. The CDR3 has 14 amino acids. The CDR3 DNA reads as TGTGCCAGCAGCTTAGCGGCGGCCACAGATACGCAGTATTTT. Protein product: CASSLAAATDTQYF.

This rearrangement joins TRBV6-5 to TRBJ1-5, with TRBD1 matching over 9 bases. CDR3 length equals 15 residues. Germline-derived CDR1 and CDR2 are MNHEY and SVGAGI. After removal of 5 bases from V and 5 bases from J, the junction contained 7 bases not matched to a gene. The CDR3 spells CASSRSGTGHQPQHF. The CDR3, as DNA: TGTGCCAGCAGTAGATCCGGGACAGGGCATCAGCCCCAGCATTTT.

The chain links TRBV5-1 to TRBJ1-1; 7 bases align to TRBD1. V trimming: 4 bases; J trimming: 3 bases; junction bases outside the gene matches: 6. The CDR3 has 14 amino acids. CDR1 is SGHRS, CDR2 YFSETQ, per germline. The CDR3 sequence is CASSITGADTEAFF. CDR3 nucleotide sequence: TGCGCCAGCAGCATCACAGGGGCGGACACTGAAGCTTTCTTT. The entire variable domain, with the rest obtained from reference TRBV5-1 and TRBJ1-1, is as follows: KAGVTQTPRYLIKTRGQQVTLSCSPISGHRSVSWYQQTPGQGLQFLFEYFSETQRNKGNFPGRFSGRQFSNSRSEMNVSTLELGDSALYLCASSITGADTEAFFGQGTRLTVV.

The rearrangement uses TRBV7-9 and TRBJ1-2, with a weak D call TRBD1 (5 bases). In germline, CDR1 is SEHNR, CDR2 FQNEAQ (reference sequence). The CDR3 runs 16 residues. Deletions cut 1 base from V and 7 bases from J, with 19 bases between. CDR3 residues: CASSLGVGTSVVGYTF. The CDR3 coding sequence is TGTGCCAGCAGCTTAGGAGTCGGGACTTCAGTTGTTGGCTACACCTTC.

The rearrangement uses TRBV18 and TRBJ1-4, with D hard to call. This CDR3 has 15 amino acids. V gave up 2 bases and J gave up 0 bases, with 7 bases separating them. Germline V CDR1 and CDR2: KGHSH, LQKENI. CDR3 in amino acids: CASSPGRPTNEKLFF. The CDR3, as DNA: TGTGCCAGCTCACCAGGGCGCCCAACTAATGAAAAACTGTTTTTT.

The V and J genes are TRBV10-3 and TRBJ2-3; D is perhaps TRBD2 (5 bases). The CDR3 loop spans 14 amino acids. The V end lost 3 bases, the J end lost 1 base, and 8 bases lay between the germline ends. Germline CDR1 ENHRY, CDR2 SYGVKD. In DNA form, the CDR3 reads TGTGCCATCAGTGATGCCGGGGGCACAGATACGCAGTATTTT. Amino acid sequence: CAISDAGGTDTQYF.

This CDR3 is CASSVDLAGVELFF. CDR3 in DNA: TGTGCCAGCAGCGTAGACCTAGCGGGAGTGGAGCTGTTTTTT. The chain combines TRBV9 with TRBJ2-2; 10 bases line up with TRBD2. The CDR3 covers 14 residues. Germline V gene lookup returns CDR1 SGDLS and CDR2 YYNGEE. V was clipped by 0 bases and J by 10 bases; unmatched bases: 3.

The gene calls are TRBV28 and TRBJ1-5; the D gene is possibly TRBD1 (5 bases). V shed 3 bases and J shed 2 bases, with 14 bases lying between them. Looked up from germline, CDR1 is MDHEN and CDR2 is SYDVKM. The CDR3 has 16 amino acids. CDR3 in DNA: TGTGCCAGCAGTTTGGGACGGACCAAGGGCAATCAGCCCCAGCATTTT. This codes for CASSLGRTKGNQPQHF.

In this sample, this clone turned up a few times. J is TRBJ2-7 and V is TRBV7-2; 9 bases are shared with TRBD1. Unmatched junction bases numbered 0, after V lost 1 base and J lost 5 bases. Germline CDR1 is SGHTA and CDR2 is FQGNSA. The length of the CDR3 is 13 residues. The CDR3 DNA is TGTGCCAGCAGCTTAGACAGGGGGCACGAGCAGTACTTC. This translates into CASSLDRGHEQYF. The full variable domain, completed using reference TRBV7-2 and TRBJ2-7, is GAGVSQSPSNKVTEKGKDVELRCDPISGHTALYWYRQSLGQGLEFLIYFQGNSAPDKSGLPSDRFSAERTGGSVSTLTIQRTQQEDSAVYLCASSLDRGHEQYFGPGTRLTVT.

DNA of the CDR3: TGTGCCAGCAGACGGACAGGGGGACATGACACCGGGGAGCTGTTTTTT. The encoded protein is CASRRTGGHDTGELFF. This chain connects TRBV2 to TRBJ2-2; 10 nucleotides match TRBD1. The J segment lost 3 bases and the V segment lost 6 bases, leaving 7 bases of the junction unmatched. The CDR3 extends over 16 amino acids. The V gene's germline CDR1 is SNHLY and CDR2 FYNNEI. Full variable domain (missing parts from reference TRBV2 and TRBJ2-2): EPEVTQTPSHQVTQMGQEVILRCVPISNHLYFYWYRQILGQKVEFLVSFYNNEISEKSEIFDDQFSVERPDGSNFTLKIRSTKLEDSAMYFCASRRTGGHDTGELFFGEGSRLTVL.

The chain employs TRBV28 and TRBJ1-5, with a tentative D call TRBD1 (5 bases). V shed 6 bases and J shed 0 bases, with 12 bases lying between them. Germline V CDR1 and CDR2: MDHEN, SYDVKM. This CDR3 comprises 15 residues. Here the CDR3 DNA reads TGTGCCAGCAGCAGAGGGACGGTTAGCAATCAGCCCCAGCATTTT. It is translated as CASSRGTVSNQPQHF.

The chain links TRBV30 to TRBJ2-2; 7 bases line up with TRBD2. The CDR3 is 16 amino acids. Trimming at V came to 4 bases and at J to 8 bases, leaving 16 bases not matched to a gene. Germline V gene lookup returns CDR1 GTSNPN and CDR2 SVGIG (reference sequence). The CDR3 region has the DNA TGTGCCTGGAAGAGGAGTCGACTAGCCTTGGGGGGGGAGCTGTTTTTT. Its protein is CAWKRSRLALGGELFF.

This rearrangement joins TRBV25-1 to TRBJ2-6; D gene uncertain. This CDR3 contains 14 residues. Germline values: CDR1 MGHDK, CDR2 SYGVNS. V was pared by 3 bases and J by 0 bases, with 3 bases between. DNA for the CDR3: TGTGCCAGCAGTGACCCCTCTGGGGCCAACGTCCTGACTTTC. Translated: CASSDPSGANVLTF.

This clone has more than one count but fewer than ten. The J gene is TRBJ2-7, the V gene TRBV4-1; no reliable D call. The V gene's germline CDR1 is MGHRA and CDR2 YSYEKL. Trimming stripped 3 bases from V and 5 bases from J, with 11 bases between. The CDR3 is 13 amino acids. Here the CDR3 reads CASSQSRVDEQYF. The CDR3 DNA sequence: TGCGCCAGCAGCCAGTCTCGGGTGGACGAGCAGTACTTC.

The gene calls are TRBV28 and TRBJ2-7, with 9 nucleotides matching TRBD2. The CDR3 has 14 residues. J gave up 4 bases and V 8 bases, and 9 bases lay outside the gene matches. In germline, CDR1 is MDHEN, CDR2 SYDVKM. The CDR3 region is CASGRSGSIYEQYF. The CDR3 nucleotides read TGTGCCAGCGGACGTAGCGGGAGCATATACGAGCAGTACTTC.

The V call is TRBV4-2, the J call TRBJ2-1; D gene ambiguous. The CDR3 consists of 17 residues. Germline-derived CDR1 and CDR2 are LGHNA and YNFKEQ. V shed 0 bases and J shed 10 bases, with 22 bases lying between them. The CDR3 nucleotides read TGTGCCAGCAGCCAAGAGGACCGCGGTCGAGCAGGAAACGAGCAGTTCTTC. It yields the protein CASSQEDRGRAGNEQFF.

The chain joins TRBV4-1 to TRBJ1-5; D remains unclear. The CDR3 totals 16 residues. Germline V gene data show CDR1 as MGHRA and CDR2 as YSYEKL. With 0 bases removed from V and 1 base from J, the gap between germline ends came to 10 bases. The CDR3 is CASSQDIRGSNQPQHF. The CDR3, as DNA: TGCGCCAGCAGCCAAGATATACGAGGGAGCAATCAGCCCCAGCATTTT.

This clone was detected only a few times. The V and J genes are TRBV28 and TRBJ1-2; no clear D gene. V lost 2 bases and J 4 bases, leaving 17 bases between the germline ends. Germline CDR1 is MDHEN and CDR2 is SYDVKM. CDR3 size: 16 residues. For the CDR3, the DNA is TGTGCCAGCAGTTTAAGCCCAAGGACGGCCTTCTATGGCTACACCTTC. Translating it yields CASSLSPRTAFYGYTF.

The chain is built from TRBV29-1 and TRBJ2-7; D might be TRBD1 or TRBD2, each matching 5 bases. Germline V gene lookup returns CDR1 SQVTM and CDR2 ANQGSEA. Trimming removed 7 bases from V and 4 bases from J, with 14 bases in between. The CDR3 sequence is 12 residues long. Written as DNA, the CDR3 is TGCAGCGCTCGGGACGGTTTATACGAGCAGTACTTC. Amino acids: CSARDGLYEQYF.

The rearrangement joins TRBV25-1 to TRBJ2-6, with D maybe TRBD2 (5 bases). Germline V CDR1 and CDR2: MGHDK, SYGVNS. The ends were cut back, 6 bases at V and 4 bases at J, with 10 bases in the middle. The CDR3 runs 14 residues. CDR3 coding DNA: TGTGCCAGCAGCGTGAGGGCGGGGGCCAACGTCCTGACTTTC. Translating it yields CASSVRAGANVLTF.

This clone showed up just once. As DNA, the CDR3 is TGTGCCAGCAGCTCAGGGACTAGCGCCTACACCGGGGAGCTGTTTTTT. Translation: CASSSGTSAYTGELFF. The chain has TRBV7-3 and TRBJ2-2, with 10 bases fitting TRBD2. The CDR3 loop spans 16 amino acids. The V gene end was trimmed by 4 bases and the J gene end by 3 bases; junction bases not matched to a gene: 5. Germline lookup yields CDR1 SGHTA and CDR2 FQGTGA.

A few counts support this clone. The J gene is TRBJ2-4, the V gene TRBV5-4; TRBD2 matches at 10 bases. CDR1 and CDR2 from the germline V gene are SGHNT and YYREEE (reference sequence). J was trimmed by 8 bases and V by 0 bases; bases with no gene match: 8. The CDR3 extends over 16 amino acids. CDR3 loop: CASSLVSSGRVDIQYF. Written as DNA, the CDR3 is TGTGCCAGCAGCTTGGTATCTAGCGGGAGAGTGGACATTCAGTACTTC.

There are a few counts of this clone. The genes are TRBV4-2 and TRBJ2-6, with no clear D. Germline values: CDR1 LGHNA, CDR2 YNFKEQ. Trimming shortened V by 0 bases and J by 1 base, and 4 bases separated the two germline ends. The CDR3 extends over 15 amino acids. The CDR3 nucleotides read TGTGCCAGCAGCCAAGAGGGTTCTGGGGCCAACGTCCTGACTTTC. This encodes CASSQEGSGANVLTF.